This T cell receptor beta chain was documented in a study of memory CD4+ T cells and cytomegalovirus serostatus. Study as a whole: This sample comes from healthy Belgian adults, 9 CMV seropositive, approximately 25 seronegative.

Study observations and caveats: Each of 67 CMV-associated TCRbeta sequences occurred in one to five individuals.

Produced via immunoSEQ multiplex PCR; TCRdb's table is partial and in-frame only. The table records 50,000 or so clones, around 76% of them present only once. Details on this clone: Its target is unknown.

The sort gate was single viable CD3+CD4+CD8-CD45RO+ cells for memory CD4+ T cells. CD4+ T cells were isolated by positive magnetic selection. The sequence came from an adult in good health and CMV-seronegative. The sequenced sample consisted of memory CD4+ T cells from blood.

The CDR3 region is CASRPGHTSSYEQYF. The CDR3 bases are TGTGCCAGCAGGCCCGGCCATACGAGCTCCTACGAGCAGTACTTC. J is TRBJ2-7 and V is TRBV6-1; D uncertain. This CDR3 spans 15 amino acids. CDR1 and CDR2 (germline): MNHNS, SASEGT. V was pared by 6 bases and J by 0 bases, with 15 bases between.